Listed below are T cell receptor beta chains from one sample, sequenced in a study of cytomegalovirus exposure and HLA in healthy donors. Measured with immunoSEQ multiplex PCR; TCRdb has only the in-frame clones, and not every one. The data contain under 200,000 clones, around 85% of them singletons. The sequencing input was PBMCs. The receptors derive from a man between 40 and 49 years old in good health and CMV-seronegative. Each CDR3 is given with its conserved first and last residue. The D gene is left open where the match is weak. Where a row states a size, it is once, few, many or the class of an expanded clone; other rows omit it.

>NA|TRBV5-1|TRBJ2-7|once
TGCGCCAGCAGCCGGGAAGAGAGCGAGCAGTACTTC
CASSREESEQYF
>NA|TRBV9|TRBJ2-5|NA
TGTGCCAGCAGCGCGAGGGGGGGACGTAGAGAGTCAGAGACCCAGTACTTC
CASSARGGRRESETQYF
>NA|TRBV7-2|TRBJ1-5|NA
TGTGCCAGCAGCTTGGGGGGGGACCCCAATCAGCCCCAGCATTTT
CASSLGGDPNQPQHF
>NA|TRBV27|TRBJ2-7|NA
TGTGCCAGCAGTTCAGGGTACTCCTACGAGCAGTACTTC
CASSSGYSYEQYF
>NA|TRBV7-9|TRBJ1-6|NA
TGTGCCAGCAGCTTAGCGGAGGGGCTCGAACTCCACTTT
CASSLAEGLELHF
>NA|TRBV9|TRBJ2-1|once
TGTGCCAGCAGCGTAGTCCCAGGGCCCCCCTACAATGAGCAGTTCTTC
CASSVVPGPPYNEQFF
>TRBD2|TRBV29-1|TRBJ2-7|NA
TGCAGCGCCAGGGGACTAGATACCTACGAGCAGTACTTC
CSARGLDTYEQYF
>TRBD1|TRBV5-6|TRBJ1-2|once
TGTGCCAGCAGCCAGGGGGTTCCCTATGGCTACACCTTC
CASSQGVPYGYTF
>TRBD1|TRBV11-2|TRBJ2-2|NA
TGTGCCAGCAGCTGGACAGGGGACACCGGGGAGCTGTTTTTT
CASSWTGDTGELFF
>TRBD2|TRBV6-6|TRBJ2-1|few
TGTGCCAGCAGTCACAGACTAGCAAGTATCGATGAGCAGTTCTTC
CASSHRLASIDEQFF
>NA|TRBV11-3|TRBJ2-7|NA
TGTGCCAGCAGAGAAGGGGGTAAGGTCTACGAGCAGTACTTC
CASREGGKVYEQYF
>NA|TRBV2|TRBJ2-6|NA
TGTGCCAGCAGTGAAAGGGGGTCCGGGGCCAACGTCCTGACTTTC
CASSERGSGANVLTF
>TRBD1|TRBV5-5|TRBJ1-2|NA
TGTGCCAGCAGCCCGAGACGACAGGGCCTCTATGGCTACACCTTC
CASSPRRQGLYGYTF
>NA|TRBV5-6|TRBJ1-1|few
TGTGCCAGCAGCATAGGAGACACTGAAGCTTTCTTT
CASSIGDTEAFF
>NA|TRBV30|TRBJ2-1|NA
TGTGCCTGGAGTTTAACCCATCCAGGCTCCTACAATGAGCAGTTCTTC
CAWSLTHPGSYNEQFF
>NA|TRBV5-4|TRBJ2-3|few
TGTGCCAGCAGCTTGGCAAGGGGGTGGGCAGATACGCAGTATTTT
CASSLARGWADTQYF
>TRBD1|TRBV7-9|TRBJ1-5|NA
TGTGCCAGCAGCCTGTCGGGACAGGGCCATCAGCCCCAGCATTTT
CASSLSGQGHQPQHF
>NA|TRBV20-1|TRBJ1-2|NA
TGCAGTGGTGCAGGGGATGGCTACACCTTC
CSGAGDGYTF